A single sample gave rise to the 8 T cell receptor beta chains below, sequenced in a study of T cells after yellow fever vaccination. MiXCR, run by TCRdb on the 5' RACE reads, gives a single entry per CDR3 protein. The table lists hundreds of thousands of distinct CDR3 sequences, around a tenth of them singletons. The sample here was PBMCs, taken on the day of the first yellow fever vaccination. All receptors come from a man between 18 and 29 years old who received the YFV17D yellow fever vaccine.

V and J are TRBV20-1 and TRBJ1-6; unclear D gene. Germline lookup yields CDR1 DFQATT and CDR2 SNEGSKA (reference sequence). V lost 2 bases and J lost 5, with 13 bases in between. The CDR3 has 15 amino acids. CDR3 nucleotides: TGCAGTGCTAGACTATTGGAATGGGATAATTCACCCCTCCACTTT. Its translation is CSARLLEWDNSPLHF.

This clonotype was seen many times. The genes are TRBV7-2 and TRBJ2-7, with 12 bases aligning to TRBD2. This CDR3 comprises 17 residues. Germline CDR1 and CDR2: SGHTA and FQGNSA. The V and J ends lost 1 base and 2 bases, in that order; junction bases with no gene match: 6. The CDR3 here is CASSLGSTSGGPYEQYF. The CDR3, as DNA: TGTGCCAGCAGCTTAGGCTCAACTAGCGGGGGGCCCTACGAGCAGTACTTC.

This clonotype occurred a few times. The chain carries TRBV5-5 and TRBJ2-1; D unresolved. The germline V gene has CDR1 SGHKS and CDR2 YYEKEE (reference sequence). The CDR3 is 12 residues long. Deletions cut 1 base from V and 5 bases from J, with 4 bases between. CDR3 DNA sequence: TGTGCCAGCAGCTTGTCCGACAATGAGCAGTTCTTC. Translating gives CASSLSDNEQFF.

This clonotype was observed many times. The V call is TRBV5-6, the J call TRBJ2-7; no reliable D call. The V and J ends lost 0 bases and 6 bases respectively, with 7 bases between them. The germline CDR1 and CDR2 sequences are SGHDT and YYEEEE. The CDR3 has 12 residues. The CDR3 protein is CASSLGRGEQYF. CDR3 DNA: TGTGCCAGCAGCTTGGGGAGAGGCGAGCAGTACTTC.

This clonotype was picked up a small number of times. The chain has TRBV6-4 and TRBJ1-2, with a weak D call TRBD1 (6 bases). Germline lookup yields CDR1 MRHNA and CDR2 SNTAGT. The CDR3 totals 12 residues. Trimming shortened V by 11 bases and J by 2 bases, and 12 bases separated the two germline ends. The CDR3 loop is CAADQGNYGYTF. The DNA for the CDR3 is TGTGCCGCCGATCAGGGGAACTATGGCTACACCTTC.

The V call is TRBV7-3, the J call TRBJ2-2; 7 positions match TRBD1. This CDR3 contains 17 residues. Trimming cost V 5 bases and J 5 bases; bases outside gene matches: 14. Germline loops: CDR1 SGHTA, CDR2 FQGTGA. DNA of the CDR3: TGTGCCAGCAGCCCGAGAAGAGGGGGCCGTCAAACCGGGGAGCTGTTTTTT. It yields the protein CASSPRRGGRQTGELFF.

The genes are TRBV11-2 and TRBJ1-1, with unresolved D. V was trimmed by 8 bases and J by 10 bases, leaving 14 bases between them. This CDR3 has 11 amino acids. The germline gives CDR1 SGHAT, CDR2 FQNNGV. DNA for the CDR3: TGTGCCAGCGCTTCTTCTCGGGTAGCTTTCTTT. Encoded protein: CASASSRVAFF.

The genes are TRBV21-1 and TRBJ2-1; TRBD1 was called by the table and not checked on the DNA. TRBV21-1 is recorded as a pseudogene. The CDR3 contains 17 residues. CDR3 nucleotide sequence: TGTGCCAGCAGCAAAGTACCGGGACAGGGGTCCGACAATGAGCAGTTCTTC. Encoded protein: CASSKVPGQGSDNEQFF.